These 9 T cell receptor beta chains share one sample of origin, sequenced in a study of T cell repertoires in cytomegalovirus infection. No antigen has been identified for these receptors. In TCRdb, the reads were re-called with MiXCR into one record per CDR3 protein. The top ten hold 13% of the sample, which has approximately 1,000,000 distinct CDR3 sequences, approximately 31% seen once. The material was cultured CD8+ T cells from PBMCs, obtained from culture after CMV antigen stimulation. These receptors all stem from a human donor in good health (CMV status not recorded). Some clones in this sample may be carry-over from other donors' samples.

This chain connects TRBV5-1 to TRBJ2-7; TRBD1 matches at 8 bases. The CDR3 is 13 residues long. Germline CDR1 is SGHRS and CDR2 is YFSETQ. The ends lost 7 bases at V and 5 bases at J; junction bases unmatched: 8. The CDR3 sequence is CASAKTGAHEQYF. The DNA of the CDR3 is TGCGCCAGCGCGAAGACAGGGGCCCACGAGCAGTACTTC.

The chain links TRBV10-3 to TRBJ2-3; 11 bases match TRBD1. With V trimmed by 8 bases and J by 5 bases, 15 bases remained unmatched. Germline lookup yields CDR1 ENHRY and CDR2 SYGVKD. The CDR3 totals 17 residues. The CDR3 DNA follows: TGTGCCATCGGAGGAGTCGGGACAGGGGGAAATTTAGATACGCAGTATTTT. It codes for CAIGGVGTGGNLDTQYF.

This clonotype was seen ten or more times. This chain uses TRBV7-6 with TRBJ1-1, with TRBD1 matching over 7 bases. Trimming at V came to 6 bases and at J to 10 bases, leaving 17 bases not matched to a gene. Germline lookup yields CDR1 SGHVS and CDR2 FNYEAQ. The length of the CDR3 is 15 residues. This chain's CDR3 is CASRRAGQYSLPAFF. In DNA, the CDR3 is TGTGCCAGCAGACGTGCGGGACAGTACTCTCTACCAGCTTTCTTT.

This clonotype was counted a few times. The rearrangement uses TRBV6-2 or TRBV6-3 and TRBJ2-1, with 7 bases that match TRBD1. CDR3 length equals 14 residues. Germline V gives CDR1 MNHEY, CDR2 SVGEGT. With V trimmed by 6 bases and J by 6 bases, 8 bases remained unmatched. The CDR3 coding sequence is TGTGCCAGCAGCTGGACAGGTTGGAGCAATGAGCAGTTCTTC. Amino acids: CASSWTGWSNEQFF.

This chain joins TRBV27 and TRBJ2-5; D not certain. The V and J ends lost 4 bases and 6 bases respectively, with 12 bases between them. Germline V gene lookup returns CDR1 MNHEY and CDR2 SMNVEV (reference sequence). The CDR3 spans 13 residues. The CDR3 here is CASSSSPVQTQYF. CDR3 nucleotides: TGTGCCAGCAGTTCGAGTCCGGTTCAGACCCAGTACTTC.

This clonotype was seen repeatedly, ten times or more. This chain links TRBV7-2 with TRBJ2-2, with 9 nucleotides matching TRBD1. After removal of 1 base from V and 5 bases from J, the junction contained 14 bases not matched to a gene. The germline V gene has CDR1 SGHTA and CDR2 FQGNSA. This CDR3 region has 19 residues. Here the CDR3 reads CASSLVPDRGGWVTGELFF. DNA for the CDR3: TGTGCCAGCAGCTTAGTGCCGGACAGGGGAGGCTGGGTGACCGGGGAGCTGTTTTTT.

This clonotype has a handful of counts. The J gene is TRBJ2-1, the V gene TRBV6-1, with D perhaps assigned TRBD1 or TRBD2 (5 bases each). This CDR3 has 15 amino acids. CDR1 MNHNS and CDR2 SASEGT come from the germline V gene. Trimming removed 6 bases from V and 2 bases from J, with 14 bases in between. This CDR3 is CASSPSPGPYNEQFF. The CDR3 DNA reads TGTGCCAGCAGCCCTTCCCCGGGGCCCTACAATGAGCAGTTCTTC.

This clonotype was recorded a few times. DNA for the CDR3: TGCAGCGTTGAAAGGGGGTATGAAGCTTTCTTT. Residues: CSVERGYEAFF. The chain links TRBV29-1 to TRBJ1-1, with a tentative D call TRBD1 (6 bases). The CDR3 contains 11 residues. The ends were cut back, 2 bases at V and 7 bases at J, with 8 bases in the middle. CDR1 and CDR2 from the germline V gene are SQVTM and ANQGSEA.

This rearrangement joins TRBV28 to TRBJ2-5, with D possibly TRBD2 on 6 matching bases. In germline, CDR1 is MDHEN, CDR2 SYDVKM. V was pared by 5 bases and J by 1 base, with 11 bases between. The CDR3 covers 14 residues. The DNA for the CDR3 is TGTGCCAGCAGTCCGGGGGTCCCCCAAGAGACCCAGTACTTC. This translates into CASSPGVPQETQYF.